This paragraph reports one T cell receptor (beta chain). The table lists this clonotype with a few counts. The specificity of this receptor is unknown. Per-base quality was not reported, and no clone a single base away is much larger than it. V is pruned by 0 bases and J by 5 bases, leaving 6 bases of the junction without a gene match. The CDR3 runs 15 amino acids, cysteine and phenylalanine included. Just the 45-base CDR3 DNA is kept, in frame starting at base 1. The germline V gene encodes CDR1 SGHRS and CDR2 YFSETQ. The treatment or condition label, read with the paper, signifies: live attenuated yellow fever vaccine strain. Two biological replicates of bulk PBMCs were collected at each blood-draw timepoint. A standard Ficoll-Paque protocol was used to isolate PBMCs from peripheral blood. TriZol was used to extract RNA from bulk PBMCs, from CD4 and CD8 fractions, and from dextramer-positive and dextramer-negative fractions.

The data were taken from a study of T cells after yellow fever vaccination (dated by TCRdb to the late 2010s). Regarding the complete study: The SMART-Seq v4 Ultra Low Input RNA kit was used to prepare libraries from fractions with low cell numbers. Blood was collected at multiple timepoints before and after primary and secondary immunization, and bulk PBMC replicates and cell subsets were isolated. Two healthy male donors made up the cohort, one aged 18 to 30 years and the other aged 30 to 39 years. To track T-cell clones before and after primary and booster YFV17D yellow fever vaccination, bulk TCR alpha and beta repertoires were sequenced longitudinally. Results the study describes overall, beyond this receptor: The secondary T-cell response was weaker than the primary response but faster, peaking on day 5 instead of day 15. Most clones expanded after primary vaccination were re-detected after the booster (about 96% of CD4 and more than 70% of CD8), suggesting broad memory maintenance. Because the study included only a couple of donors, the extent to which the findings can be generalized is limited. Computational filtering was needed because FACS-sorted repertoires could contain abundant contaminating clonotypes from the bulk population. A small share of clonotypes occurred in both CD4 and CD8 compartments, likely arising from convergent recombination.

Instrument used: Illumina NovaSeq 6000. TCR cDNA was synthesized by 5'RACE template switching, through which a universal primer site and unique molecular identifiers were introduced. Priming for cDNA synthesis came from both the TCR alpha and TCR beta constant segments. Two PCR steps were used to amplify libraries, with sample barcodes and sequencing adapters being added in the second step. Sequencing of the libraries was done on either Illumina HiSeq 2500 (2x100 bp) or NovaSeq (2x150 bp). Regarding the original processing steps: Demultiplexing of reads and collapsing into UMI consensus sequences were performed with MIGEC, and V(D)J alignment was carried out with MiXCR. Clonotypes responding to the vaccine were identified with edgeR on replicate PBMC samples, with the criteria of FDR below 0.01 and a log2 fold change above 5 up to day 15. Bulk clonotypes were assigned CD4 or CD8 identity according to which sequenced CD4 or CD8 repertoire held them at higher abundance. The public reads were reanalyzed by TCRdb: fastp trimming at Q25, MiXCR alignment, in-frame beta chains only. Rows matching on CDR3 protein sequence are summarized as one entry with the most common DNA and genes. The V and J calls reflect TCRdb's pipeline rather than the authors' work. This sample comprises some 350,000 distinct CDR3 sequences, over 3.5% of them detected only once. The top ten hold roughly 25% of the sample.

The sequenced sample was PBMCs, obtained 5 days after the yellow fever booster vaccination. This receptor was identified in a man younger than 35 who received the YFV17D yellow fever vaccine. The chain was built from TRBV5-1 and TRBJ2-5, with TRBD2 matching 8 junction bases. CDR3 loop: CASSLGGTSVETQYF. The DNA sequence is given as TGCGCCAGCAGCTTGGGCGGGACTAGTGTTGAGACCCAGTACTTC.